These 8 T cell receptor beta chains came from one sample sequenced in a study of response to subunit inactivated influenza vaccine. In TCRdb, the RT-PCR reads were re-called with MiXCR into one record per CDR3 protein. The table includes about 570,000 distinct CDR3 sequences, roughly 12% detected once. The data were also submitted as part of a second study, on T cells expressing NK-cell markers. That publication notes: Scientists made TCR beta cDNA using 5'RACE template switching with UMIs.

The input for sequencing was PBMCs from blood, taken on the day of vaccination. The receptor set was obtained from a man over 45 who received an inactivated influenza vaccine.

This clonotype was seen ten or more times. The chain combines TRBV20-1 with TRBJ2-1; the D gene is possibly TRBD1 (6 bases). In germline, CDR1 is DFQATT, CDR2 SNEGSKA (reference sequence). The CDR3 runs 13 residues. V was cut by 4 bases and J by 4 bases, with 11 bases left in between. The chain's CDR3 is CSAKGVSYNEQFF. Written as DNA, the CDR3 is TGCAGTGCTAAGGGGGTCTCTTACAATGAGCAGTTCTTC.

In this sample, this clonotype turned up many times. The chain recombines TRBV9 with TRBJ2-5, with a weak D call TRBD1 (6 bases). The CDR3 is 15 residues long. V lost 3 bases and J lost 10, with 22 bases in between. Germline assignment: CDR1 SGDLS and CDR2 YYNGEE. The CDR3 coding sequence is TGTGCCAGCAGCGCGGCCGGGACAACCATCAAGGACCAGTACTTC. The encoded protein is CASSAAGTTIKDQYF.

The chain is built from TRBV5-1 and TRBJ2-7; the D gene is possibly TRBD2 (8 bases). CDR3 length: 15 amino acids. Trimming removed 4 bases at V and 6 bases at J, with 20 bases between. Germline-derived CDR1 and CDR2 are SGHRS and YFSETQ. CDR3 nucleotide sequence: TGCGCCAGCAGCCCGGGGGGGGGACAGTTCGGCGAGCAGTACTTC. Protein sequence: CASSPGGGQFGEQYF.

A few counts support this clonotype. The chain combines TRBV7-2 with TRBJ1-1; D is uncertain. The CDR3 length is 14 residues. Looked up from germline, CDR1 is SGHTA and CDR2 is FQGNSA. Between the trimmed V and J ends, which lost 2 bases and 6 bases, there was a span of 13 bases. CDR3 bases: TGTGCCAGCAGCTTATGGGCAGTACAAGCTGAAGCTTTCTTT. This gives the protein CASSLWAVQAEAFF.

This clonotype was observed many times. The rearrangement joins TRBV6-2 or TRBV6-3 to TRBJ2-1, with 9 bases identical to TRBD2. V dropped 5 bases and J dropped 2; count of bases not matched to a gene: 4. Germline V CDR1 and CDR2: MNHEY, SVGEGT. The CDR3 spans 15 residues. The CDR3 DNA sequence: TGTGCCAGCAGTCCCCTAGCGGGGCCCTACAATGAGCAGTTCTTC. It translates to CASSPLAGPYNEQFF.

This clonotype was detected many times. V usage is TRBV20-1 and J usage is TRBJ2-5; TRBD1 matches 7 bases. After removal of 6 bases from V and 4 bases from J, the junction contained 20 bases not matched to a gene. The CDR3 runs to 17 residues. Germline CDR1 DFQATT, CDR2 SNEGSKA (reference sequence). CDR3 nucleotide sequence: TGCAGTGCGGGGGTTCTCGACAGGGTGTATTGGGGAGAGACCCAGTACTTC. Protein: CSAGVLDRVYWGETQYF.

This clonotype was counted at least ten times. The chain carries TRBV2 and TRBJ1-5, with 7 bases aligning to TRBD1. Germline CDR1 is SNHLY and CDR2 is FYNNEI. This CDR3 has 16 amino acids. V trimming: 5 bases; J trimming: 0 bases; junction bases outside the gene matches: 7. The CDR3 here is CASSRQGPNSNQPQHF. The CDR3 DNA sequence: TGTGCCAGCAGTCGACAGGGACCAAATAGCAATCAGCCCCAGCATTTT.

This sequence joins TRBV20-1 and TRBJ2-1; tentatively, D is TRBD2 (6 bases). This CDR3 has 16 amino acids. The ends were cut back, 3 bases at V and 2 bases at J, with 17 bases in the middle. The germline V gene has CDR1 DFQATT and CDR2 SNEGSKA (reference sequence). The CDR3 nucleotides are TGCAGTGCTAGGGAGAACGGGAGAGGGACCTACAATGAGCAGTTCTTC. Encoded protein: CSARENGRGTYNEQFF.